The clone carrying this T cell receptor beta chain was recorded only once. This entry is derived from a study of T cell changes during pregnancy in multiple sclerosis. The CDR3 sequence is 12 residues long. The germline V gene has CDR1 LNHDA and CDR2 SQIVND (reference sequence). The V gene lost 6 bases and the J gene lost 4 bases, with 7 bases spanning the gap. Sequencing used immunoSEQ multiplex PCR; TCRdb keeps in-frame clones, though not all of them. The sample has under 150,000 clones, approximately 96% seen once. V gene TRBV19 combines with J gene TRBJ1-5; D ambiguous. This TCR came from a female donor with multiple sclerosis, enrolled in a pregnancy study. The sample consisted of peripheral blood, taken after pregnancy. The CDR3 DNA reads TGTGCCAGTAGAGCGGGGAATCAGCCCCAGCATTTT. Amino acids: CASRAGNQPQHF. The whole variable domain, remainder taken from reference TRBV19 and TRBJ1-5, is DGGITQSPKYLFRKEGQNVTLSCEQNLNHDAMYWYRQDPGQGLRLIYYSQIVNDFQKGDIAEGYSVSREKKESFPLTVTSAQKNPTAFYLCASRAGNQPQHFGDGTRLSIL.